Presented here are 15 T cell receptor beta chains from one specimen sequenced in a study of a mutant IDH1 vaccine in newly diagnosed glioma. Sample time point: week 23, last vaccination. Topical imiquimod was applied with each vaccine dose, which held 300 ug of mutant IDH1 20-mer peptide. What these receptors recognize is not known. Here immunoSEQ multiplex PCR was the method, and the copy in TCRdb shows in-frame clones only, minus some. The sample lists approximately 30,000 clones, 80% to 85% occurring once. The sequencing here drew on PBMCs, taken from a glioma patient whose treatment included an IDH1 peptide vaccine. These receptors were taken from a woman younger than 45 with glioma.

Relative to its sample, this clone is medium-sized. The chain combines TRBV29-1 with TRBJ1-1, with 7 bases identical to TRBD1. Germline V lookup: CDR1 SQVTM, CDR2 ANQGSEA. The V and J ends lost 6 bases and 0 bases, in that order; junction bases with no gene match: 10. The CDR3 is made up of 15 amino acids. The CDR3 DNA follows: TGCAGCGTGAGAACGGACAGGCTGATGAACACTGAAGCTTTCTTT. It codes for CSVRTDRLMNTEAFF.

The chain couples TRBV25-1 to TRBJ1-2, with 11 bases identical to TRBD1. Germline loops: CDR1 MGHDK, CDR2 SYGVNS. The CDR3 is 15 amino acids. V lost 7 bases, J lost 8 bases, and 12 bases stayed unmatched. The CDR3 coding sequence is TGTGCCAGCACAACCGGGACAGGGGGGGGATCGGGCTACACCTTC. This codes for CASTTGTGGGSGYTF.

This clone appeared once. The CDR3 reads CASSSGGQGRTDTQYF. As DNA, the CDR3 is TGCGCCAGCAGTTCGGGGGGGCAGGGGAGGACAGATACGCAGTATTTT. V and J are TRBV5-1 and TRBJ2-3; 8 nucleotides match TRBD2. The J segment lost 3 bases and the V segment lost 5 bases, leaving 11 bases of the junction unmatched. Germline V gives CDR1 SGHRS, CDR2 YFSETQ. The length of the CDR3 is 16 residues. Looking up the rest from reference TRBV5-1 and TRBJ2-3 gives the full variable domain: KAGVTQTPRYLIKTRGQQVTLSCSPISGHRSVSWYQQTPGQGLQFLFEYFSETQRNKGNFPGRFSGRQFSNSRSEMNVSTLELGDSALYLCASSSGGQGRTDTQYFGPGTRLTVL.

The V call is TRBV30, the J call TRBJ1-2, with TRBD1 as a possible D gene (5 bases). V gave up 0 bases and J gave up 7 bases, with 12 bases separating them. Looked up from germline, CDR1 is GTSNPN and CDR2 is SVGIG (reference sequence). This CDR3 has 13 amino acids. The CDR3 bases are TGTGCCTGGAGTGTCTGGGGGTGGAGTGGCTACACCTTC. Amino acids: CAWSVWGWSGYTF.

CDR3 DNA: TGTGCCAGCAGCTTAGGGGGCGCGACTAGCAAGCCTGAGCAGTTCTTC. It yields the protein CASSLGGATSKPEQFF. This chain links TRBV7-6 with TRBJ2-1, with 7 bases identical to TRBD2. V shed 1 base, J shed 9 bases, and the junction held 12 bases outside the gene matches. Per the germline V gene, CDR1 is SGHVS and CDR2 is FNYEAQ. The CDR3 extends over 16 amino acids.

A single count supports this clone. The J gene is TRBJ2-5, the V gene TRBV20-1; perhaps TRBD2 as D (6 bases). V lost 5 bases and J lost 5, with 9 bases in between. There are 11 residues in the CDR3. Germline values: CDR1 DFQATT, CDR2 SNEGSKA (reference sequence). CDR3 amino acids: CSAEEGETQYF. The DNA for the CDR3 is TGCAGTGCTGAGGAGGGGGAGACCCAGTACTTC.

This chain joins TRBV29-1 and TRBJ1-2; a possible D gene is TRBD1 (5 bases). CDR3 length: 12 residues. The V and J ends lost 6 bases and 0 bases respectively, with 8 bases between them. From germline, CDR1 is SQVTM and CDR2 ANQGSEA. The CDR3 region is CSVMTANYGYTF. CDR3 sequence (DNA): TGCAGCGTAATGACAGCTAACTATGGCTACACCTTC. The full variable domain, rest sourced from reference TRBV29-1 and TRBJ1-2, is SAVISQKPSRDICQRGTSLTIQCQVDSQVTMMFWYRQQPGQSLTLIATANQGSEATYESGFVIDKFPISRPNLTFSTLTVSNMSPEDSSIYLCSVMTANYGYTFGSGTRLTVV.

The chain combines TRBV10-3 with TRBJ1-2, with 9 bases fitting TRBD1. The CDR3 is 14 amino acids. Germline V gives CDR1 ENHRY, CDR2 SYGVKD. Losses at the gene ends were 6 bases for V and 5 bases for J; bases not matched to a gene: 7. In DNA, the CDR3 is TGTGCCATCAGGGACGGACAGGGGTTTTATGGCTACACCTTC. This encodes CAIRDGQGFYGYTF.

V and J are TRBV30 and TRBJ2-5; D ambiguous. V lost 1 base to trimming and J lost 5 bases, with 5 bases between them. CDR3 length: 11 amino acids. CDR1 is GTSNPN, CDR2 SVGIG, per germline (reference sequence). The CDR3 DNA reads as TGTGCCTGGAGTGCAATTGAGACCCAGTACTTC. This translates into CAWSAIETQYF.

The chain recombines TRBV4-2 with TRBJ1-2, with D unclear. There are 11 residues in the CDR3. Germline CDR1 reads LGHNA; CDR2 reads YNFKEQ. V dropped 1 base and J dropped 6 bases, with 3 bases sitting between them. Here the CDR3 reads CASSQANGYTF. CDR3 nucleotides: TGTGCCAGCAGCCAAGCCAATGGCTACACCTTC.

This clone was counted a few times. The chain is built from TRBV30 and TRBJ2-5; no clear D. The J call may not be correct, given that the DNA end is closer to TRBJ2-7. The CDR3 consists of 13 residues. Germline lookup yields CDR1 GTSNPN and CDR2 SVGIG (reference sequence). The DNA for the CDR3 is TGTGCCTGGAGTGTACTTGGGGTCTACGAGCAGTACTTC. It specifies CAWSVLGVYEQYF.

CDR3 sequence reads: CASRSTAGGADTQYF. CDR3 nucleotide sequence: TGTGCCAGCAGAAGCACAGCGGGGGGGGCTGATACGCAGTATTTT. The chain is built from TRBV2 and TRBJ2-3; 10 bases align to TRBD2. The CDR3 sequence is 15 residues long. The V gene end was trimmed by 6 bases and the J gene end by 6 bases; junction bases not matched to a gene: 9. Germline V CDR1 and CDR2: SNHLY, FYNNEI.

In this sample, this clone turned up once. V usage is TRBV9 and J usage is TRBJ1-2; 7 bases fit TRBD1. This CDR3 has 14 residues. V shed 3 bases and J 6 bases; nucleotides not matched to a gene: 8. The V gene's germline CDR1 is SGDLS and CDR2 YYNGEE. As DNA, the CDR3 is TGTGCCAGCAGCGATGACAGGGTCCGCGATGGCTACACCTTC. Translation: CASSDDRVRDGYTF.

CDR3 nucleotide sequence: TGCGCCAGCAGCTTGGTATGGGAGAGGGGGCCCCGTCCCAACACCGGGGAGCTGTTTTTT. This codes for CASSLVWERGPRPNTGELFF. The rearrangement joins TRBV5-1 to TRBJ2-2, with 7 bases that match TRBD1. CDR3 length equals 20 residues. Trimming at V came to 0 bases and at J to 2 bases, leaving 16 bases not matched to a gene. Looked up from germline, CDR1 is SGHRS and CDR2 is YFSETQ.

The genes are TRBV5-4 and TRBJ2-3; 7 nucleotides agree with TRBD2. J lost 4 bases, V lost 4 bases, and 15 bases had no gene match. Per the germline V gene, CDR1 is SGHNT and CDR2 is YYREEE (reference sequence). The CDR3 is 17 residues long. CDR3 nucleotide sequence: TGTGCCAGCAGCGGGGGGGACGGGGTAGTTGAGGCAGATACGCAGTATTTT. Its translation: CASSGGDGVVEADTQYF.